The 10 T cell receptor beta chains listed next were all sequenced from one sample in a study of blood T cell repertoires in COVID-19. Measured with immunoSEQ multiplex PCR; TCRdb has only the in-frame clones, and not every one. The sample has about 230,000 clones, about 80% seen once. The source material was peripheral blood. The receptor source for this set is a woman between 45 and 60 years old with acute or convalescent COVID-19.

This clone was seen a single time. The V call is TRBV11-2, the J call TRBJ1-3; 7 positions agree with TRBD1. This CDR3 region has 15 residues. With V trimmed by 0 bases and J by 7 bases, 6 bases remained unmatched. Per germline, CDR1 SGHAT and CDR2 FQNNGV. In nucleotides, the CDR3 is TGTGCCAGCAGCTTAGAAGTAACAGGGGTGAACACCATATATTTT. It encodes CASSLEVTGVNTIYF. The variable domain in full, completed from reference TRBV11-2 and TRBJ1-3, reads EAGVAQSPRYKIIEKRQSVAFWCNPISGHATLYWYQQILGQGPKLLIQFQNNGVVDDSQLPKDRFSAERLKGVDSTLKIQPAKLEDSAVYLCASSLEVTGVNTIYFGEGSWLTVV.

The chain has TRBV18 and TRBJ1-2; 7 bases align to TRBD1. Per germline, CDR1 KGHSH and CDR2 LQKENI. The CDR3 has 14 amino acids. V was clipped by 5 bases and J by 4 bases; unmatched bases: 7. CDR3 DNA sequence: TGTGCCAGCTCATCAGAGACAGGGACCTATGGCTACACCTTC. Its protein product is CASSSETGTYGYTF.

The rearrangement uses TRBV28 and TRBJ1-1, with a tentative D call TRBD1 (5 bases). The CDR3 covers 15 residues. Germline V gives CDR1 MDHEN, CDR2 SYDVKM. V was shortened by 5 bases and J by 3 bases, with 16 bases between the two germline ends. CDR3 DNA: TGTGCCAGCAGTCTCGTCGTCGGGGGGGACACTGAAGCTTTCTTT. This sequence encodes CASSLVVGGDTEAFF.

In DNA form, the CDR3 reads TGTGCCAGTAGTATTGAGGGTAATGAAAAACTGTTTTTT. Its protein product is CASSIEGNEKLFF. The chain recombines TRBV19 with TRBJ1-4; D unresolved. Trimming cost V 3 bases and J 4 bases, with 6 bases left between them. The CDR3 consists of 13 residues. Germline-derived CDR1 and CDR2 are LNHDA and SQIVND (reference sequence). The variable domain in full, with the rest retrieved from reference TRBV19 and TRBJ1-4, is DGGITQSPKYLFRKEGQNVTLSCEQNLNHDAMYWYRQDPGQGLRLIYYSQIVNDFQKGDIAEGYSVSREKKESFPLTVTSAQKNPTAFYLCASSIEGNEKLFFGSGTQLSVL.

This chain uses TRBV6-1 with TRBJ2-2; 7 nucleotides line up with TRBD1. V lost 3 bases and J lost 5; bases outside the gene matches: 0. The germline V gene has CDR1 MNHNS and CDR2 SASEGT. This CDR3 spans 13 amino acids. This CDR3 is CASSETGTGELFF. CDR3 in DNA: TGTGCCAGCAGTGAGACAGGGACCGGGGAGCTGTTTTTT.

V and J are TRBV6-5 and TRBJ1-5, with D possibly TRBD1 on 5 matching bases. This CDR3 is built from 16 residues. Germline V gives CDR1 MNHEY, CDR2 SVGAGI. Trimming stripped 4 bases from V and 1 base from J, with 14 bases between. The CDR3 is CASSSAAGRSNQPQHF. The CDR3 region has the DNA TGTGCCAGCAGTTCCGCGGCGGGACGGAGCAATCAGCCCCAGCATTTT.

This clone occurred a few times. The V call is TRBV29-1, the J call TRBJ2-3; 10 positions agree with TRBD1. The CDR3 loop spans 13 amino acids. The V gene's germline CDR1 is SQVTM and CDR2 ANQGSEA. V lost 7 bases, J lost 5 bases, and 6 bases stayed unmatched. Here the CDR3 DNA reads TGCAGCGCTCCCGGGACAGGGGTAGATACGCAGTATTTT. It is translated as CSAPGTGVDTQYF.

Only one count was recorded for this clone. The CDR3 DNA is TGTGCCTGGAGTGGAAGACAGGGGTTGGGGTGGGGGCCCTACGAGCAGTACTTC. Translating it yields CAWSGRQGLGWGPYEQYF. The chain combines TRBV30 with TRBJ2-7; 8 nucleotides agree with TRBD1. CDR3 length equals 18 residues. Germline V CDR1 and CDR2: GTSNPN, SVGIG (reference sequence). The ends lost 1 base at V and 2 bases at J; junction bases unmatched: 16.

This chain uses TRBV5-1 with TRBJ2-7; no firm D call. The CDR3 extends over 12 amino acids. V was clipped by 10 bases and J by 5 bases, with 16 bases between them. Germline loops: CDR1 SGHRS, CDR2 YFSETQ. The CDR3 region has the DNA TGCGCCCGTAGGCCAGGTTCCCACGAGCAGTACTTC. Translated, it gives CARRPGSHEQYF.

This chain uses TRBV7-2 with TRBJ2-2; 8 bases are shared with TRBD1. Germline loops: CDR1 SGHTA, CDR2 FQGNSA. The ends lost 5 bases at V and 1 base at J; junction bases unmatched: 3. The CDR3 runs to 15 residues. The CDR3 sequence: CASSRDRQNTGELFF. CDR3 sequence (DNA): TGTGCCAGCAGCCGGGACAGGCAGAACACCGGGGAGCTGTTTTTT.